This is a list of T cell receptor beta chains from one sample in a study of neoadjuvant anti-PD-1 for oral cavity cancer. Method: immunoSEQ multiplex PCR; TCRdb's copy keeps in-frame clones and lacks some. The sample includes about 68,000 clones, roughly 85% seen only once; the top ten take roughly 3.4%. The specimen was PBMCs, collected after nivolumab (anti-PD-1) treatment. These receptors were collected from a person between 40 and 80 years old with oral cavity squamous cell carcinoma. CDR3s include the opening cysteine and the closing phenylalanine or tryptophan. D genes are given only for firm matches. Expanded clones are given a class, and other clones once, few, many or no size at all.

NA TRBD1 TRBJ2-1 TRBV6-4 TGTGCCAGCAGTGGCGGACAGGGGCAGTTCTTC CASSGGQGQFF
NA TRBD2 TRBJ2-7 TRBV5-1 TGCGCCAGCAGCTTGCGGGCTGCGACTAGCGGGACCCCATACGAGCAGTACTTC CASSLRAATSGTPYEQYF
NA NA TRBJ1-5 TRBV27 TGTGCCAGCAGTCCTTCCCCGGCGGGATCAACCATCAATCAGCCCCAGCATTTT CASSPSPAGSTINQPQHF
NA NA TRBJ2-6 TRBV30 TGTGCCTGGAGTCTCCAGGGCTCTGGGGCCAACGTCCTGACTTTC CAWSLQGSGANVLTF
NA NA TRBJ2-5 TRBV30 TGTGCCTGGAGTGTGTCCTGGGGAGAGACCCAGTACTTC CAWSVSWGETQYF
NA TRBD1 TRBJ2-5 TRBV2 TGTGCCAGCAGTGACGCTCCGACAGGGGGCGTAGAGACCCAGTACTTC CASSDAPTGGVETQYF
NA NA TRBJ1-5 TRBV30 TGTGCCTGGAGTGTAGGGGCAACCAGCAATCAGCCCCAGCATTTT CAWSVGATSNQPQHF
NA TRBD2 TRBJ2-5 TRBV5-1 TGCGCCAGCGGCCCTAGCGGGAGGACCCAAGAGACCCAGTACTTC CASGPSGRTQETQYF
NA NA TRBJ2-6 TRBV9 TGTGCCAGCAGCGTATCAGGGGATGCTGGGGCCAACGTCCTGACTTTC CASSVSGDAGANVLTF
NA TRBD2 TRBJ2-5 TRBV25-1 TGTGCCAGCAGTGAAATGGGGGGGATGGAGACCCAGTACTTC CASSEMGGMETQYF
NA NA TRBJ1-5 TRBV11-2 TGTGCCAGCAGCTTAGGACGGGGATATAGCAATCAGCCCCAGCATTTT CASSLGRGYSNQPQHF
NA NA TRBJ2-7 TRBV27 TGTGCCAGCGGTGCCGTCCGGGGCTACGAGCAGTACTTC CASGAVRGYEQYF
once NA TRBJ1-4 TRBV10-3 TGTGCCATCGGTGACAGGCCAAAAGAAAAACTGTTTTTT CAIGDRPKEKLFF
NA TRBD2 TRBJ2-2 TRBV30 TGTGCCTGGAGTGTCGTTCTAGCGGTCACCGGGGAGCTGTTTTTT CAWSVVLAVTGELFF
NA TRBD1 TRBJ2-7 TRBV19 TGTGCCAGTAGTATAGATGCGGGGACAGGGGCCTACGAGCAGTACTTC CASSIDAGTGAYEQYF
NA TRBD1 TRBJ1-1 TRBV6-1 TGTGCCAGCAGTGGGGACAGAAAAGCTTTCTTT CASSGDRKAFF
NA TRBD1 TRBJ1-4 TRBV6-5 TGTGCCAGCAGTTACGGGACAGGTACCTCTAATGAAAAACTGTTTTTT CASSYGTGTSNEKLFF
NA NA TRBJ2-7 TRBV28 TGTGCCAGCAGTTTTTACTACGAGCAGTACTTC CASSFYYEQYF
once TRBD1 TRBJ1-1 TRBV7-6 TGTGCCAGCAGCACCCCGACAGGGGAGGGAACTGAAGCTTTCTTT CASSTPTGEGTEAFF
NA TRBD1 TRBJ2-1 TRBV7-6 TGTGCCAGCAGCACATTGGGGGGGACAGGGTACTCCAATGAGCAGTTCTTC CASSTLGGTGYSNEQFF
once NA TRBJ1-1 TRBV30 TGTGCCTCCACCCGGGGAGAGAACACTGAAGCTTTCTTT CASTRGENTEAFF
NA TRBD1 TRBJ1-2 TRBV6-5 TGTGCCAGCAGGCCGGACAGGGGAGGGGATGGCTACACCTTC CASRPDRGGDGYTF
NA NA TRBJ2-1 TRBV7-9 TGTGCCAGCAGCTACCCGGGCGGTAACAATGAGCAGTTCTTC CASSYPGGNNEQFF
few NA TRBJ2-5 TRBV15 TGTGCCACCAGCATGCTCCTAGGGGAGACCCAGTACTTC CATSMLLGETQYF
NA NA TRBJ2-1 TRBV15 TGTGCCACCAGCAGAGAGGGTCACACAGGCTACAATGAGCAGTTCTTC CATSREGHTGYNEQFF
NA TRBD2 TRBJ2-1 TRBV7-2 TGTGCCAGCAGCTCGGGACTAGCCGTGTTCTTC CASSSGLAVFF
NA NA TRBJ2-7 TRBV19 TGTGCCAGTAGTAGGGACATATCCTACGAGCAGTACTTC CASSRDISYEQYF
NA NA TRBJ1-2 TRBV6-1 TGTGCCAGCAGCGGCGACGGACCCTATGGCTACACCTTC CASSGDGPYGYTF
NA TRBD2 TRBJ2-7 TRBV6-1 TGTGCCAGCGGGACTAGCGGAGATCCCTACGAGCAGTACTTC CASGTSGDPYEQYF
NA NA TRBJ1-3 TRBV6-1 TGTGCCAGCAAGGGGAGGGGCTCTGGAAACACCATATATTTT CASKGRGSGNTIYF
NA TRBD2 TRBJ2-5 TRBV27 TGTGCCAGCAGTTTATGGGGGGGACGGGAGACCCAGTACTTC CASSLWGGRETQYF
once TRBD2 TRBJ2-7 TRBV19 TGTGCCAGTAGTCCCGGACTAGCGGGAGTAACCTACGAGCAGTACTTC CASSPGLAGVTYEQYF
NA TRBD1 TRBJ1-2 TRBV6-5 TGTGCCAGCAGTTGGGACAGTATAAACTATGGCTACACCTTC CASSWDSINYGYTF
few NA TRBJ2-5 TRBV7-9 TGTGCCAGCAGCTGGGGCCAGAGTGAGACCCAGTACTTC CASSWGQSETQYF
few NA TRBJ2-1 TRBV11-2 TGTGCCAGCAGCTTCGACGCAACGAGCTCCTACAATGAGCAGTTCTTC CASSFDATSSYNEQFF
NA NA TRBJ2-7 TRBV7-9 TGTGCCAGCAGAGATATAGCAGAGCAGTACTTC CASRDIAEQYF
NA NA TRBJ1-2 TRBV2 TGTGCCCAGAAGCAAACCCGGGACACCTATGGCTACACCTTC CAQKQTRDTYGYTF
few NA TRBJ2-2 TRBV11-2 TGTGCCAGCAGCTGGCAATTCACCGGGGAGCTGTTTTTT CASSWQFTGELFF
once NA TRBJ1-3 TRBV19 TGTGCCAGTAGCACTGGACGGCCACCAACTGGAAACACCATATATTTT CASSTGRPPTGNTIYF